This entry concerns a single T cell receptor beta chain. This receptor's antigen is unknown. Base quality data are lacking; no much larger clone is found one base away. The V end loses 1 base and the J end loses 6 bases, and a stretch of 21 bases separates them. Taken from the germline V gene, the CDR1 and CDR2 loops are MGHRA and YSYEKL. Including the terminal cysteine and phenylalanine, the CDR3 comprises 17 residues. CDR3 DNA is the only sequence kept; it has 51 bases, read in frame from the first base. The intended sense of this specimen's treatment or condition label: in vitro stimulation with specific CMV peptide epitopes to enrich CMV-specific T cells. The source of the sample is a study of T cell repertoires in cytomegalovirus infection (dated by TCRdb to between 2019 and 2020). Notes on the research overall: Alongside well-studied HLA-B-restricted epitopes, the peptide stimulations were aimed at recently identified HLA-C-restricted CMV epitopes, whose presentation resists viral immunomodulation. Because public TCR beta signatures pointed to carriage of CMV infection together with the matching HLA type, the HLA type of each donor mattered for the analysis.

The sequencing machine was an Illumina HiSeq 1500. Using fastp trimming at Q25 and MiXCR clonotype assembly, TCRdb reanalyzed the public sequencing data and kept in-frame beta chains. Every CDR3 protein is listed once, alongside the most common genes and DNA of its rows. The sample profile shows 300,000 to 400,000 distinct CDR3 sequences; roughly 29% of them were found once. 20% of the sample belongs to the ten largest clones. General findings and caveats noted by the study authors: The ex vivo response was dominated by HLA-C-restricted CMV-specific TCR beta clonotypes, which also provided the single most frequent clonotype in two of eight donors. In both this cohort and an independent cohort of several hundred donors, the cumulative frequency of public TCR beta family members distinguished carriers of CMV infection plus the relevant HLA type.

In this chain, TRBV4-1 is recombined with TRBJ2-5, with a weak D call of TRBD2 (6 bases match). The source of this sequence is a human donor in good health (CMV status not recorded). Some clones in this sample may be carry-over from other donors' samples. The source was cultured PBMCs, collected from culture after CMV antigen stimulation. The CDR3 protein: CASSQVRARRGFQTQYF. The nucleotide sequence reads TGCGCCAGCAGCCAAGTAAGGGCGAGGAGGGGATTCCAGACCCAGTACTTC.